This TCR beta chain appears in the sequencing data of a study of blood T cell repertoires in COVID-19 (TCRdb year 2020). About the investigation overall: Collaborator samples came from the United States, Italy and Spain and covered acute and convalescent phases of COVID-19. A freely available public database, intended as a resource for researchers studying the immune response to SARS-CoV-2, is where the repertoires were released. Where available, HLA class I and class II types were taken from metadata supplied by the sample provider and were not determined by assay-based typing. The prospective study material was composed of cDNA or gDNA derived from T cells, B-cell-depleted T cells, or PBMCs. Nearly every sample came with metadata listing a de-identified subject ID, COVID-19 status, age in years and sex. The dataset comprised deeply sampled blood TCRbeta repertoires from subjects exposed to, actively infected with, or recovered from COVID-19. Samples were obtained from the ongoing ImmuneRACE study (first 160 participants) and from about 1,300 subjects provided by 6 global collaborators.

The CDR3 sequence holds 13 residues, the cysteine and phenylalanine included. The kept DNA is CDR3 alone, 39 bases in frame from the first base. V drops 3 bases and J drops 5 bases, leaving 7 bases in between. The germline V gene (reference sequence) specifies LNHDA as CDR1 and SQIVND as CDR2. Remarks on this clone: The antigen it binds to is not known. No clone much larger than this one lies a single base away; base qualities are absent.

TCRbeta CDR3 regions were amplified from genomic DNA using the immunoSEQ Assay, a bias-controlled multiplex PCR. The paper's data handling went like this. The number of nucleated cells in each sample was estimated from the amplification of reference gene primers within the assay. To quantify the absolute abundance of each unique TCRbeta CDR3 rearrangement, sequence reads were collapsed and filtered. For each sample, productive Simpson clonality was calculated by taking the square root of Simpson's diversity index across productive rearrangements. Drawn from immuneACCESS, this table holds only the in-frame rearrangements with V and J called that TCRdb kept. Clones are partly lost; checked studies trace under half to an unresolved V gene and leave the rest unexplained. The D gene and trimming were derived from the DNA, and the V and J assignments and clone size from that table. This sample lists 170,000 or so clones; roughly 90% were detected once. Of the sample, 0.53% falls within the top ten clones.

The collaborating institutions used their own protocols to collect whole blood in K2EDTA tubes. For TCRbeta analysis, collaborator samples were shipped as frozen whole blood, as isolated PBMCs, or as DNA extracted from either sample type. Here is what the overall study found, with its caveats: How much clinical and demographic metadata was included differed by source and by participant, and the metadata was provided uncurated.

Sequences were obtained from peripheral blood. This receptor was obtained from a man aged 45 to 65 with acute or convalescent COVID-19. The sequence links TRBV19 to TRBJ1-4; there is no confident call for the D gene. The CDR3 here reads CASSIPQNEKLFF. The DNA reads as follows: TGTGCCAGTAGTATCCCACAAAATGAAAAACTGTTTTTT.